A selection of T cell receptor beta chains follows, all from one sample in a study of T cell changes during pregnancy in multiple sclerosis. Repertoires were generated with immunoSEQ multiplex PCR, while TCRdb's copy carries only in-frame clones and drops some. Of fewer than 95,000 clones detected, almost 95% appear once; the ten largest clones hold around 2.2%. The specimen comprised peripheral blood, sampled in the third trimester of pregnancy. The receptors derive from a female donor with multiple sclerosis, enrolled in a pregnancy study. CDR3s include the opening cysteine and the closing phenylalanine or tryptophan. Each record gives: clone size, V gene, D gene, J gene, CDR3 DNA, CDR3 protein. The D gene is left open where the match is weak. A row's size may be missing; if present it is once, few, many or a size class.

-	TRBV5-4	TRBD1	TRBJ1-1	TGTGCCAGCAGCTTGACAGGGGTACACTTTGGTGAAGCTTTCTTT	CASSLTGVHFGEAFF
-	TRBV7-9	-	TRBJ2-5	TGTGCCAGCAATAAGGAGGGAGGTCAAGAGACCCAGTACTTC	CASNKEGGQETQYF
-	TRBV5-4	-	TRBJ1-2	TGTGCCAGCAGCTTGGGAGGGTTATCTTATGGCTACACCTTC	CASSLGGLSYGYTF
-	TRBV28	TRBD1	TRBJ2-7	TGTGCCAGCACCAGGACAGGGGGCTGGTACGAGCAGTACTTC	CASTRTGGWYEQYF
few	TRBV23-1	-	TRBJ1-5	TGCGCCAGCAGTCAACGAGCATGGAATCAGCCCCAGCATTTT	CASSQRAWNQPQHF
-	TRBV5-6	TRBD1	TRBJ2-5	TGTGCCAGCAGGAAAAACAGGGGTACCCAAGAGACCCAGTACTTC	CASRKNRGTQETQYF
-	TRBV7-8	-	TRBJ1-4	TGTGCCAGCAGCTTACAGGGAGGCACGCTAGAAAAACTGTTTTTT	CASSLQGGTLEKLFF
-	TRBV27	TRBD1	TRBJ2-1	TGTGCCAGCAGGCCCACGGGACAGTACAATGAGCAGTTCTTC	CASRPTGQYNEQFF
-	TRBV5-1	-	TRBJ2-7	TGCGCCAGCAGCCTCCAGACTAAAGAGCAGTACTTC	CASSLQTKEQYF
-	TRBV27	-	TRBJ2-7	TGTGCCAGCAGTCTTGGGCCCAACTCCTACGAGCAGTACTTC	CASSLGPNSYEQYF
few	TRBV5-1	TRBD2	TRBJ2-7	TGCGCCAGCAGCTTGGCCCCTAGCGGGGACGTCTACGAGCAGTACTTC	CASSLAPSGDVYEQYF
-	TRBV29-1	TRBD1	TRBJ2-1	TGCAGCGTTGAAAGGACAGGATTTGGTGAGCAGTTCTTC	CSVERTGFGEQFF
-	TRBV28	-	TRBJ1-4	TGTGCCAGCAGTTTCTCCCCGGGGGAGATTGAAAAACTGTTTTTT	CASSFSPGEIEKLFF
-	TRBV5-5	TRBD1	TRBJ2-3	TGTGCCAGCAACAGGGGTCCCCGGAATACGCAGTATTTT	CASNRGPRNTQYF
once	TRBV4-1	TRBD1	TRBJ2-7	TGCGCCAGCAGCCAACCGGGGACAGGACGCGGCGAGCAGTACTTC	CASSQPGTGRGEQYF
-	TRBV30	TRBD2	TRBJ2-5	TGTGCCTGGAGTGGGGGGAGCGGGAGGTACCAAGAGACCCAGTACTTC	CAWSGGSGRYQETQYF
few	TRBV19	-	TRBJ1-1	TGTGCCAGTAGTGTCGACAGCCGTAGTGAAGCTTTCTTT	CASSVDSRSEAFF
-	TRBV7-2	-	TRBJ2-5	TGTGCCAGCAGCGAGTCGGGGATACCGCAAGAGACCCAGTACTTC	CASSESGIPQETQYF
-	TRBV27	-	TRBJ1-1	TGTGCCAGCAGAACTTGGGGAGCGGGTGAAGCTTTCTTT	CASRTWGAGEAFF
few	TRBV25-1	-	TRBJ1-2	TGTGCCAGCAGTGAATCGGGGGTCAACTATGGCTACACCTTC	CASSESGVNYGYTF
-	TRBV15	TRBD2	TRBJ2-1	TGTGCCACCAGCAGAGATCGACTAGCGGGAGCTAACAATGAGCAGTTCTTC	CATSRDRLAGANNEQFF
-	TRBV4-2	-	TRBJ1-5	TGTGCCAGCAGCCAGGACAAGAATCAGCCCCAGCATTTT	CASSQDKNQPQHF
-	TRBV27	-	TRBJ2-7	TGTGCCAGCAGCCGAACAGGGCCCTCCTACGAGCAGTACTTC	CASSRTGPSYEQYF
once	TRBV6-5	TRBD2	TRBJ2-7	TGTGCCAGCAGTTACGGAAGCGGGAGCCAGTACTTC	CASSYGSGSQYF
-	TRBV15	-	TRBJ1-2	TGTGCCACCAGCCCGCGGCCGGGGGAGGGCTACACCTTC	CATSPRPGEGYTF
once	TRBV10-3	-	TRBJ2-3	TGTGCCATCAGTGAGTCCGGCAGGGGAAATACGCAGTATTTT	CAISESGRGNTQYF
-	TRBV19	TRBD1	TRBJ1-4	TGTGCCAGTAGTATCCGGACAGGGGACCTGTTTTTT	CASSIRTGDLFF
-	TRBV7-2	-	TRBJ2-2	TGTGCCAGCAGCTTGAGCCACTCCGGGGAGCTGTTTTTT	CASSLSHSGELFF
-	TRBV7-9	-	TRBJ1-2	TGTGCCAGCAGCCTGAGACAAACCCTCTATGGCTACACCTTC	CASSLRQTLYGYTF
-	TRBV7-9	-	TRBJ1-2	TGTGCCAGCAGCCTCTCTGGCTACACCTTC	CASSLSGYTF
-	TRBV7-9	-	TRBJ1-3	TGTGCCAGCAGTAACCCCGCCGGGGGCTCTGGAAACACCATATATTTT	CASSNPAGGSGNTIYF
-	TRBV2	-	TRBJ2-1	TGTGCCAGCTCGGTTCCGGGACAAAAGCGTAACAATGAGCAGTTCTTC	CASSVPGQKRNNEQFF
-	TRBV2	TRBD2	TRBJ2-3	TGTGCCAGCAGTCCCTTGCTAGCGGGAGACGCAGATACGCAGTATTTT	CASSPLLAGDADTQYF
-	TRBV7-2	-	TRBJ1-2	TGTGCCAGCAGCGCCCCATACCCTCCAGGCTATGGCTACACCTTC	CASSAPYPPGYGYTF
-	TRBV2	TRBD1	TRBJ1-1	TGTGCCAGCATTCTACAGGGGCACGGCACTGAAGCTTTCTTT	CASILQGHGTEAFF
-	TRBV6-5	-	TRBJ2-1	TGTGCCAGCAGTTACCTTGACGGAGTTAGGGGTGAGCAGTTCTTC	CASSYLDGVRGEQFF
-	TRBV28	-	TRBJ2-1	TGTGCCAGCAGTTACGCCAGGGGCCTCTCCTACAATGAGCAGTTCTTC	CASSYARGLSYNEQFF
once	TRBV5-6	-	TRBJ1-1	TGTGCCAGCAGCTCAAACAGACGGGGGAACACTGAAGCTTTCTTT	CASSSNRRGNTEAFF
-	TRBV19	TRBD2	TRBJ2-1	TGTGCCAGTACTCCGAGTAGTGGACTAGTAACCTACAATGAGCAGTTCTTC	CASTPSSGLVTYNEQFF
once	TRBV18	TRBD2	TRBJ2-1	TGTGCCAGCCTTACTAGCGGGAGCTCCTACAATGAGCAGTTCTTC	CASLTSGSSYNEQFF
-	TRBV30	-	TRBJ1-1	TGTGCCTGGAGTTTTCCTACAGGGCACACTGAAGCTTTCTTT	CAWSFPTGHTEAFF
-	TRBV11-2	TRBD2	TRBJ2-5	TGTGCCAGCACCCCGGGACTAGCTTTGGAGACCCAGTACTTC	CASTPGLALETQYF
few	TRBV15	-	TRBJ2-7	TGTGCCACCAGCAGAGATATGTTAGGGGACGAGCAGTACTTC	CATSRDMLGDEQYF
-	TRBV18	-	TRBJ2-5	TGTGCCAGCTCACCGGGCCTCCAAGAGACCCAGTACTTC	CASSPGLQETQYF
few	TRBV6-6	-	TRBJ1-5	TGTGCCAGCCACGGACGGGAAAATCAGCCCCAGCATTTT	CASHGRENQPQHF
-	TRBV5-4	-	TRBJ2-5	TGTGCCAGCAGCTTGGCGGGGACAATCCAAGAGACCCAGTACTTC	CASSLAGTIQETQYF
once	TRBV15	TRBD1	TRBJ1-2	TGTGCCACGGCATCGACAGGGTCCGACGGCTACACCTTC	CATASTGSDGYTF
-	TRBV28	TRBD1	TRBJ2-2	TGTGCCAGCAGCCGGACAGGGCTTCCCGGGGAGCTGTTTTTT	CASSRTGLPGELFF
once	TRBV5-4	TRBD2	TRBJ2-7	TGTGCCAGCAGCTTCGCTAGCGGGAGAGAGCAGTACTTC	CASSFASGREQYF
-	TRBV13	TRBD2	TRBJ2-1	TGTGCCAGCAGTCGACCAACAATGATGACTAGCGGGAGTATCGCTCGCAGTGAGCAGTTCTTC	CASSRPTMMTSGSIARSEQFF
-	TRBV9	-	TRBJ2-7	TGTGCCAGCAGCGTAGGAGGACAGCCCTCCTACGAGCAGTACTTC	CASSVGGQPSYEQYF
-	TRBV4-2	TRBD2	TRBJ2-1	TGTGCCAGCAGCGAAGAGGGCGGACTAGCGAATCTTGAGCAGTTCTTC	CASSEEGGLANLEQFF
-	TRBV27	TRBD1	TRBJ2-7	TGTGCCAGCAGAGAGGGGGACAGACCCTACGAGCAGTACTTC	CASREGDRPYEQYF